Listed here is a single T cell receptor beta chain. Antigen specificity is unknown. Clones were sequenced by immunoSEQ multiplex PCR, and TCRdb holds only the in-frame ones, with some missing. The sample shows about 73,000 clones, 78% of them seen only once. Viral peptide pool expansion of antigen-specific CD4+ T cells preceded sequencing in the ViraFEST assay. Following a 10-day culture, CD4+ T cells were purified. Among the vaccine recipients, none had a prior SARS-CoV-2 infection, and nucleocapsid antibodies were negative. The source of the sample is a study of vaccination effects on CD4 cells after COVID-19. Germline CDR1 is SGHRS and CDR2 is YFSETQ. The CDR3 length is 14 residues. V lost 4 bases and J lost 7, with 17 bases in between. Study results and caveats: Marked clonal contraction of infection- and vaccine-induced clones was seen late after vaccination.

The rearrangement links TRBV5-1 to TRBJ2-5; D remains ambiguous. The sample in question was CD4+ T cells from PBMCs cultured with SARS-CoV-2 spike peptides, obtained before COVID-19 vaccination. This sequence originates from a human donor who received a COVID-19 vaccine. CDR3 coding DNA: TGCGCCAGCAGCCAGCCTCAGAGCATGGGGACCCAGTACTTC. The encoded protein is CASSQPQSMGTQYF. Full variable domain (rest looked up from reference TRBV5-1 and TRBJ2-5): KAGVTQTPRYLIKTRGQQVTLSCSPISGHRSVSWYQQTPGQGLQFLFEYFSETQRNKGNFPGRFSGRQFSNSRSEMNVSTLELGDSALYLCASSQPQSMGTQYFGPGTRLLVL.